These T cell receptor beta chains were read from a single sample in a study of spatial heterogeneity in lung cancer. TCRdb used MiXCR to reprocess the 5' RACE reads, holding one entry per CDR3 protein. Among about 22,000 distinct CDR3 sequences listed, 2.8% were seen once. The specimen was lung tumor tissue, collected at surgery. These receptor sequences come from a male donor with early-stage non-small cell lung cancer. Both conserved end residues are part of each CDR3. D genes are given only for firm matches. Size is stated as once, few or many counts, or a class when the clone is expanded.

DNA: TGTGCCACCAGGGGTGGCAATCAGCCCCAGCATTTT; CDR3: CATRGGNQPQHF; V: TRBV12-3/TRBV12-4; D: NA; J: TRBJ1-5; size: many
DNA: TGTGCTAGCAGCCCCGGGCAGGCTAACTACAATGAGCAGTTCTTC; CDR3: CASSPGQANYNEQFF; V: TRBV7-7; D: NA; J: TRBJ2-1; size: many
DNA: TGTGCCAGCAGCCGGACAGGGTCCCCAACTTATGGCTACACCTTC; CDR3: CASSRTGSPTYGYTF; V: TRBV5-5; D: TRBD1; J: TRBJ1-2; size: many
DNA: TGTGCCAGCAGCCAAGAGGGGCTACAGCTAGTCCGACGGAAGTACTTC; CDR3: CASSQEGLQLVRRKYF; V: TRBV4-2; D: NA; J: TRBJ2-7; size: medium-sized
DNA: TGTGCCAGCAGCGTAGCGGGTAGCGGCCCGCAGTTCTTC; CDR3: CASSVAGSGPQFF; V: TRBV9; D: NA; J: TRBJ2-1; size: medium-sized
DNA: TGTGCCAGCAGCTCGGACATGAACACTGAAGCTTTCTTT; CDR3: CASSSDMNTEAFF; V: TRBV7-3; D: NA; J: TRBJ1-1; size: many
DNA: TGTGCCAGCAGTCCCAAGACAGGGAGCTCCTATAATTCACCCCTCCACTTT; CDR3: CASSPKTGSSYNSPLHF; V: TRBV27; D: TRBD1; J: TRBJ1-6; size: many
DNA: TGTGCCAGCAGTCCTGGGACAGGAAATGCGGAGACCCAGTACTTC; CDR3: CASSPGTGNAETQYF; V: TRBV27; D: TRBD1; J: TRBJ2-5; size: many
DNA: TGCAGCGTTTCTACTAGGGACGGCAATGAGCAGTTCTTC; CDR3: CSVSTRDGNEQFF; V: TRBV29-1; D: NA; J: TRBJ2-1; size: many
DNA: TGTGCCAGCAGTTTTAGCAGGGGTGCCTACAATGAGCAGTTCTTC; CDR3: CASSFSRGAYNEQFF; V: TRBV27; D: NA; J: TRBJ2-1; size: many
DNA: TGTGCCAGCAGTTATTGGACTAGCGGAGATACGCAGTATTTT; CDR3: CASSYWTSGDTQYF; V: TRBV6-2/TRBV6-3; D: TRBD2; J: TRBJ2-3; size: many